The clone carrying this T cell receptor beta chain was observed a few times. Its antigen is unknown. This sample is part of a study of post-analysis software for immune sequencing data. General study findings and limits: Among four or five TRBV segments more frequent in patients than controls were TRBV5-6, TRBV5-1 and TRBV20-1.

Tagging with unique molecular identifiers was a feature of the TCR beta cDNA libraries. One entry per CDR3 protein results from TCRdb running MiXCR on the PCR reads. This sample carries a few hundred thousand distinct CDR3 sequences, 30% to 40% of them seen once, and the ten largest clones take under 9%. The CDR3 consists of 12 residues. Per germline, CDR1 SGHVS and CDR2 FNYEAQ. V was shortened by 5 bases and J by 2 bases, with 7 bases between the two germline ends. The sequence was collected from a girl aged 2 to 9 with multiple sclerosis. This rearrangement joins TRBV7-6 to TRBJ2-7, with D perhaps assigned TRBD1 or TRBD2 (5 bases each). Sequencing input: blood. The CDR3 protein is CASSRDPYEQYF. Written as DNA, the CDR3 is TGTGCCAGCAGCAGGGACCCCTACGAGCAGTACTTC.